Listed here are 21 T cell receptor beta chains from one sample, sequenced in a study of OX40 agonist ivuxolimab in advanced cancers. The table came from immunoSEQ multiplex PCR; TCRdb's copy has only in-frame clones and leaves some out. The top ten clones hold approximately 20% of a sample with roughly 29,000 clones, about 88% of them seen once. The input for sequencing was CD4+ or CD8+ T cells sorted from blood, taken in a trial of the OX40 agonist ivuxolimab. Receptors originate from an adult with an advanced solid tumor such as melanoma, head and neck, liver or kidney cancer.

This chain uses TRBV19 with TRBJ1-4, with D perhaps matching TRBD1 (5 bases). Germline loops: CDR1 LNHDA, CDR2 SQIVND (reference sequence). V was trimmed by 10 bases and J by 7 bases, leaving 13 bases between them. This CDR3 has 12 residues. CDR3 in DNA: TGTGCCACCAGGGACGGGGGTGAAAAACTGTTTTTT. Translating gives CATRDGGEKLFF.

This clone was observed a few times. The genes are TRBV11-2 and TRBJ1-5, with D uncertain. Germline lookup yields CDR1 SGHAT and CDR2 FQNNGV. Trimming took off 5 bases at V and 2 bases at J, with 10 bases between the two ends. The CDR3 covers 14 residues. Here the CDR3 DNA reads TGTGCCAGCAGCCAAGACAATGGCAATCAGCCCCAGCATTTT. Encoded protein: CASSQDNGNQPQHF.

This chain joins TRBV6-5 and TRBJ2-3; possibly TRBD2 for D (6 bases). V lost 5 bases and J lost 1, with 13 bases in between. The CDR3 is 15 amino acids. Germline loops: CDR1 MNHEY, CDR2 SVGAGI. The CDR3 DNA follows: TGTGCCAGCAGTCAACTGCGGGGCGGCACAGATACGCAGTATTTT. It is translated as CASSQLRGGTDTQYF.

V gene TRBV28 combines with J gene TRBJ2-3; D is possibly TRBD2 (5 bases). This CDR3 is built from 14 residues. With 6 bases removed from V and 2 bases from J, the gap between germline ends came to 12 bases. CDR1 MDHEN and CDR2 SYDVKM come from the germline V gene. In nucleotides, the CDR3 is TGTGCCAGCAGCCCCAGAGGGATCACAGATACGCAGTATTTT. This codes for CASSPRGITDTQYF.

The chain uses TRBV19 and TRBJ2-5; D is undetermined. The CDR3 contains 14 residues. The germline V gene encodes CDR1 LNHDA and CDR2 SQIVND (reference sequence). Trimming removed 0 bases from V and 3 bases from J, with 8 bases in between. The CDR3 protein is CASSIDTGEETQYF. The CDR3 DNA reads TGTGCCAGTAGTATAGATACGGGTGAAGAGACCCAGTACTTC. Full variable domain (missing parts from reference TRBV19 and TRBJ2-5): DGGITQSPKYLFRKEGQNVTLSCEQNLNHDAMYWYRQDPGQGLRLIYYSQIVNDFQKGDIAEGYSVSREKKESFPLTVTSAQKNPTAFYLCASSIDTGEETQYFGPGTRLLVL.

V gene TRBV4-3 combines with J gene TRBJ2-1; weak D call: TRBD2 (6 bases). There are 16 residues in the CDR3. The V end lost 0 bases, the J end lost 3 bases, and 12 bases lay between the germline ends. CDR1 and CDR2 (germline): LGHNA, YSLEER. As DNA, the CDR3 is TGCGCCAGCAGCCAAGAGTGGGACTCAGTCTACAATGAGCAGTTCTTC. Translating gives CASSQEWDSVYNEQFF.

The gene calls are TRBV15 and TRBJ2-7; 7 bases are a match to TRBD1. The CDR3 has 15 residues. The germline V gene has CDR1 LNHNV and CDR2 YYDKDF (reference sequence). Germline trimming cut 3 bases from V and 5 bases from J; bases unmatched to any gene: 10. Here the CDR3 DNA reads TGTGCCACCAGCAGGGATGACAGGGTTTCCAACGAGCAGTACTTC. Its translation: CATSRDDRVSNEQYF.

The gene calls are TRBV9 and TRBJ1-2; D ambiguous. This CDR3 spans 14 amino acids. Trimming removed 0 bases from V and 4 bases from J, with 10 bases in between. The germline gives CDR1 SGDLS, CDR2 YYNGEE. CDR3 bases: TGTGCCAGCAGCGTAGACAGCACCTTCTATGGCTACACCTTC. Translation gives CASSVDSTFYGYTF.

Concerning this clone: Germline is not matched at one junction end, which may reflect a read error. V is TRBV5-6 and J is TRBJ2-7, with D uncertain. From germline, CDR1 is SGHDT and CDR2 YYEEEE. The CDR3 runs 13 residues. CDR3 region: CASSLDPPWRLVF. The DNA of the CDR3 is TGTGCCAGCAGCTTGGATCCGCCCTGGCGCCTAGTTTTC.

This chain uses TRBV4-3 with TRBJ2-1; unclear D gene. Trimming left V 2 bases short and J 3 bases short, with 8 bases between. The germline CDR1 and CDR2 sequences are LGHNA and YSLEER. This CDR3 contains 14 residues. In DNA form, the CDR3 reads TGCGCCAGCAGCCAACTGGACGGCTACAATGAGCAGTTCTTC. Protein: CASSQLDGYNEQFF.

The gene calls are TRBV11-3 and TRBJ2-1, with a possible D match to TRBD1 (6 bases). Germline CDR1 and CDR2: SGHNT and YENEEA. This CDR3 comprises 14 residues. Trimming took off 5 bases at V and 10 bases at J, with 18 bases between the two ends. CDR3 nucleotides: TGTGCCAGCAGCCCCCCTAAAACCGGGACAGAGCAGTTCTTC. Amino acids: CASSPPKTGTEQFF.

There are a few counts of this clone. The chain carries TRBV30 and TRBJ1-5, with D maybe TRBD1 (6 bases). Germline CDR1 reads GTSNPN; CDR2 reads SVGIG (reference sequence). Trimming removed 0 bases at V and 6 bases at J, with 12 bases between. The CDR3 length is 14 residues. CDR3 nucleotides: TGTGCCTGGAGTGTAGGAGCAGGGGTTCAGCCCCAGCATTTT. Protein: CAWSVGAGVQPQHF.

The sample holds one count of this clone. The chain carries TRBV9 and TRBJ2-1, with 14 bases fitting TRBD2. Per germline, CDR1 SGDLS and CDR2 YYNGEE. There are 16 residues in the CDR3. Losses at the gene ends were 3 bases for V and 9 bases for J; bases not matched to a gene: 8. The CDR3 protein is CASSDRLAGGLVEQFF. Written as DNA, the CDR3 is TGTGCCAGCAGCGACCGACTAGCGGGGGGGCTCGTTGAGCAGTTCTTC.

The chain combines TRBV27 with TRBJ1-5, with D possibly being TRBD1 (5 bases). There are 14 residues in the CDR3. V lost 5 bases to trimming and J lost 5 bases, with 13 bases between them. The V gene's germline CDR1 is MNHEY and CDR2 SMNVEV (reference sequence). CDR3 nucleotides: TGTGCCAGCAGTGACCAGGGACCCTATCAGCCCCAGCATTTT. Translation gives CASSDQGPYQPQHF.

This clone was counted between two and nine times. The chain employs TRBV30 and TRBJ1-1, with unresolved D. CDR1 is GTSNPN, CDR2 SVGIG, per germline (reference sequence). The CDR3 spans 13 residues. V shed 5 bases and J shed 2 bases, with 12 bases lying between them. CDR3 DNA: TGTGCCTGGTCAAGGAAGGGAAACACTGAAGCTTTCTTT. Encoded protein: CAWSRKGNTEAFF.

The V gene is TRBV9, the J gene TRBJ2-1, with 8 bases that match TRBD2. The CDR3 is 15 residues long. Germline lookup yields CDR1 SGDLS and CDR2 YYNGEE. V lost 0 bases, J lost 7 bases, and 6 bases stayed unmatched. This chain's CDR3 is CASSVDGGANNEQFF. In DNA, the CDR3 is TGTGCCAGCAGCGTAGACGGGGGGGCCAATAATGAGCAGTTCTTC.

The V call is TRBV7-8, the J call TRBJ1-5; D is unresolved. V shed 4 bases and J shed 3 bases, with 7 bases lying between them. Looked up from germline, CDR1 is SGHVS and CDR2 is FQNEAQ. CDR3 length: 13 amino acids. This CDR3 reads CASSWGINQPQHF. CDR3 coding DNA: TGTGCCAGCAGCTGGGGAATCAATCAGCCCCAGCATTTT.

The rearrangement links TRBV29-1 to TRBJ2-2; TRBD2 might be the D (6 bases). In germline, CDR1 is SQVTM, CDR2 ANQGSEA. The V gene lost 1 base and the J gene lost 7 bases, with 10 bases spanning the gap. The CDR3 is 13 residues long. CDR3 DNA sequence: TGCAGCGTTGAAGGGGACTTGGGCGGGGAGCTGTTTTTT. This gives the protein CSVEGDLGGELFF.

The chain has TRBV4-1 and TRBJ2-2, with 13 bases that match TRBD2. Trimming at V came to 4 bases and at J to 3 bases, leaving 5 bases not matched to a gene. The CDR3 has 17 residues. Germline lookup yields CDR1 MGHRA and CDR2 YSYEKL. The DNA for the CDR3 is TGCGCCAGCAGCCCACGGACTAGCGGGGGTGACACCGGGGAGCTGTTTTTT. This encodes CASSPRTSGGDTGELFF.

In DNA, the CDR3 is TGTGCCAGCAGTTTCTGGGCGGGGGCAGTGGTTGATACGCAGTATTTT. It specifies CASSFWAGAVVDTQYF. The chain couples TRBV28 to TRBJ2-3, with a possible D match to TRBD2 (7 bases). The CDR3 spans 16 residues. Germline V lookup: CDR1 MDHEN, CDR2 SYDVKM. V was clipped by 3 bases and J by 6 bases, with 19 bases between them.

V gene TRBV13 combines with J gene TRBJ1-2; a possible D gene is TRBD1 (6 bases). V was pared by 8 bases and J by 2 bases, with 12 bases between. This CDR3 contains 13 residues. Germline V gene data show CDR1 as PRHDT and CDR2 as FYEKMQ (reference sequence). CDR3: CASPGQLNYGYTF. DNA for the CDR3: TGTGCCAGCCCAGGACAGCTGAACTATGGCTACACCTTC.